Each of the 27 T cell receptor beta chains below was sequenced from the same sample in a study of low-dose radiotherapy and immunotherapy resistance in tumors. TRAV- and TRBV-specific primers primed first-strand cDNA, covering alpha and beta chains. A constant-region primer paired with the V-primer adapter amplified TCRs over roughly 18 PCR cycles. Using its own MiXCR run on the reads, TCRdb lists one record per CDR3 protein. The data show approximately 15,000 distinct CDR3 sequences, 60% seen once. The receptors shown here come from a human donor with advanced metastatic prostate, ovarian, gallbladder or colorectal cancer (not recorded which). This table probably holds off-target reads from a library built for another chain.

V gene TRBV7-2 combines with J gene TRBJ1-3; maybe TRBD1 (5 bases). The CDR3 loop spans 14 amino acids. The ends were cut back, 2 bases at V and 1 base at J, with 6 bases in the middle. Looked up from germline, CDR1 is SGHTA and CDR2 is FQGNSA. CDR3 nucleotides: TGTGCCAGCAGCTTATCAGGGTCTGGAAACACCATATATTTT. Encoded protein: CASSLSGSGNTIYF.

This clonotype was detected a few times. The chain joins TRBV3-1 to TRBJ1-5; D is possibly TRBD1 (5 bases). The CDR3 runs 13 residues. V was pared by 1 base and J by 6 bases, with 7 bases between. Germline-derived CDR1 and CDR2 are LGHDT and YNNKEL (reference sequence). The CDR3 sequence is CASSQGQGQPQHF. In nucleotides, the CDR3 is TGTGCCAGCAGCCAAGGCCAGGGTCAGCCCCAGCATTTT.

The chain employs TRBV29-1 and TRBJ2-2; D is undetermined. The germline CDR1 and CDR2 sequences are SQVTM and ANQGSEA. Trimming stripped 1 base from V and 0 bases from J, with 6 bases between. The CDR3 sequence is 14 residues long. CDR3 coding DNA: TGCAGCGTTGAAGGACGCACGAACACCGGGGAGCTGTTTTTT. Translated, it gives CSVEGRTNTGELFF.

This clonotype turned up a few times. This rearrangement joins TRBV5-1 to TRBJ1-1; D gene uncertain. V was pared by 0 bases and J by 5 bases, with 8 bases between. The V gene's germline CDR1 is SGHRS and CDR2 YFSETQ. The CDR3 spans 13 residues. This chain's CDR3 is CASSLGSGTEAFF. CDR3 sequence (DNA): TGCGCCAGCAGCTTGGGATCCGGGACTGAAGCTTTCTTT.

This clonotype was recorded a few times. The rearrangement links TRBV4-1 to TRBJ2-7, with D perhaps matching TRBD2 (6 bases). Germline assignment: CDR1 MGHRA and CDR2 YSYEKL. CDR3 length equals 13 residues. V was clipped by 4 bases and J by 5 bases, with 12 bases between them. The CDR3 DNA is TGCGCCAGCAGCCTGGGGGAGGCCGACGAGCAGTACTTC. Translation gives CASSLGEADEQYF.

The V call is TRBV6-2 or TRBV6-3, the J call TRBJ2-2; TRBD1 matches at 7 bases. Germline lookup yields CDR1 MNHEY and CDR2 SVGEGT. This CDR3 has 13 amino acids. The V gene end was trimmed by 6 bases and the J gene end by 5 bases; junction bases not matched to a gene: 3. The CDR3 bases are TGTGCCAGCAGGCGACAGGGAACCGGGGAGCTGTTTTTT. Translated, it gives CASRRQGTGELFF.

The chain couples TRBV6-1 to TRBJ1-5; TRBD1 might be the D (5 bases). Germline assignment: CDR1 MNHNS and CDR2 SASEGT. This CDR3 is 19 amino acids long. V was clipped by 5 bases and J by 0 bases, with 23 bases between them. CDR3: CASSWDVLSGMYSNQPQHF. The CDR3 DNA sequence: TGTGCCAGCAGTTGGGACGTCTTGTCAGGGATGTATAGCAATCAGCCCCAGCATTTT.

The chain carries TRBV5-1 and TRBJ2-1; 7 bases fit TRBD2. There are 15 residues in the CDR3. V lost 1 base to trimming and J lost 6 bases; unmatched junction nucleotides: 7. Germline values: CDR1 SGHRS, CDR2 YFSETQ. CDR3 protein: CASSLKLASSNEQFF. The DNA of the CDR3 is TGCGCCAGCAGCTTGAAACTAGCGTCGTCCAATGAGCAGTTCTTC.

There are a few counts of this clonotype. This chain connects TRBV13 to TRBJ1-3; D remains unclear. CDR1 PRHDT and CDR2 FYEKMQ come from the germline V gene (reference sequence). This CDR3 has 14 amino acids. V lost 5 bases and J 0 bases, leaving 8 bases between the germline ends. In DNA, the CDR3 is TGTGCCAGCAGCCCGGAGGACTCTGGAAACACCATATATTTT. Amino acids: CASSPEDSGNTIYF.

The V gene is TRBV2, the J gene TRBJ2-3; TRBD1 aligns across 11 bases. Germline V gives CDR1 SNHLY, CDR2 FYNNEI. The CDR3 totals 15 residues. The junction had 3 bases not matched to a gene; V was cut back by 7 bases and J by 0 bases. The CDR3 region has the DNA TGTGCCAGCACCGGACAGGGGGCGAGCACAGATACGCAGTATTTT. It codes for CASTGQGASTDTQYF.

The rearrangement uses TRBV7-2 and TRBJ2-1, with D possibly being TRBD2 (5 bases). The V gene lost 4 bases and the J gene lost 7 bases, with 14 bases spanning the gap. Germline V gene sequence: CDR1 SGHTA, CDR2 FQGNSA. This CDR3 contains 14 residues. The CDR3 reads CASSSQPTGNEQFF. The DNA for the CDR3 is TGTGCCAGCAGCTCACAACCTACGGGGAATGAGCAGTTCTTC.

The V call is TRBV4-2, the J call TRBJ2-6; D perhaps matches TRBD2 (5 bases). The V gene's germline CDR1 is LGHNA and CDR2 YNFKEQ. V was shortened by 3 bases and J by 0 bases, with 9 bases between the two germline ends. The CDR3 consists of 16 residues. The DNA for the CDR3 is TGTGCCAGCAGCCATCACCGGGACTCTGGGGCCAACGTCCTGACTTTC. Encoded protein: CASSHHRDSGANVLTF.

This clonotype was seen only a few times. This chain links TRBV5-6 with TRBJ2-7; possibly TRBD2 for D (5 bases). This CDR3 has 16 residues. The germline CDR1 and CDR2 sequences are SGHDT and YYEEEE. Between the trimmed V and J ends, which lost 3 bases and 7 bases, there was a span of 23 bases. Here the CDR3 reads CASSYRTGSLPGEQYF. DNA for the CDR3: TGTGCCAGCAGCTATCGGACCGGGTCCTTACCGGGGGAGCAGTACTTC.

The chain combines TRBV9 with TRBJ2-1, with 7 bases aligning to TRBD2. This CDR3 has 15 residues. The germline V gene encodes CDR1 SGDLS and CDR2 YYNGEE. With 3 bases clipped from V and 1 base from J, the junction kept 4 bases outside the gene matches. CDR3 sequence reads: CASSEQRGSYNEQFF. CDR3 bases: TGTGCCAGCAGCGAACAGCGGGGATCCTACAATGAGCAGTTCTTC.

The genes are TRBV2 and TRBJ2-3, with D tentatively TRBD1 (6 bases). Germline CDR1 SNHLY, CDR2 FYNNEI. The CDR3 sequence is 17 residues long. This CDR3 reads CASSVLAGDPQWDTQYF. Written as DNA, the CDR3 is TGTGCTAGCTCAGTGCTGGCAGGGGATCCTCAGTGGGATACGCAGTATTTT. Based on the CDR3 plus reference TRBV2 and TRBJ2-3, the full variable domain is EPEVTQTPSHQVTQMGQEVILRCVPISNHLYFYWYRQILGQKVEFLVSFYNNEISEKSEIFDDQFSVERPDGSNFTLKIRSTKLEDSAMYFCASSVLAGDPQWDTQYFGPGTRLTVL.

A few counts support this clonotype. The V call is TRBV3-1, the J call TRBJ2-1, with 10 bases matching TRBD2. This CDR3 is built from 14 residues. CDR1 LGHDT and CDR2 YNNKEL come from the germline V gene (reference sequence). V trimming: 4 bases; J trimming: 8 bases; junction bases outside the gene matches: 5. In DNA, the CDR3 is TGTGCCAGCAGCCCGAGCGGGAGGGGCCATGAGCAGTTCTTC. Its translation is CASSPSGRGHEQFF.

The chain employs TRBV6-2 or TRBV6-3 and TRBJ1-2; perhaps TRBD1 as D (6 bases). The CDR3 has 15 residues. The germline V and J ends were trimmed by 2 bases and 8 bases, with 18 bases remaining between them. Germline V CDR1 and CDR2: MNHEY, SVGEGT. CDR3 sequence (DNA): TGTGCCAGCAGTTACCGGCAGGGGAGGCCCCTCGGCTACACCTTC. Translation gives CASSYRQGRPLGYTF.

The V call is TRBV20-1, the J call TRBJ1-5; D unresolved. Trimming left V 6 bases short and J 3 bases short, with 12 bases between. Germline loops: CDR1 DFQATT, CDR2 SNEGSKA (reference sequence). The CDR3 loop spans 13 amino acids. CDR3 sequence: CSALSHFNQPQHF. The CDR3 DNA reads TGCAGTGCCCTCTCCCATTTCAATCAGCCCCAGCATTTT.

This clonotype was found a few times. This chain connects TRBV27 to TRBJ1-4, with a tentative D call TRBD1 (5 bases). The V end was cut by 0 bases, the J end by 0 bases, with 17 bases between. This CDR3 region has 19 residues. CDR1 and CDR2 (germline): MNHEY, SMNVEV (reference sequence). The CDR3 sequence: CASSLSGLRTGATNEKLFF. The CDR3 bases are TGTGCCAGCAGTTTATCTGGCCTTAGAACAGGAGCAACTAATGAAAAACTGTTTTTT.

The rearrangement uses TRBV28 and TRBJ2-3, with no clear D. Looked up from germline, CDR1 is MDHEN and CDR2 is SYDVKM. The length of the CDR3 is 13 residues. Trimming shortened V by 4 bases and J by 4 bases, and 9 bases separated the two germline ends. The CDR3 reads CASSSPGADTQYF. CDR3 DNA sequence: TGTGCCAGCAGTTCCCCCGGCGCAGATACGCAGTATTTT.

CDR3 loop: CASSFPQGEKLFF. CDR3 DNA sequence: TGCGCCAGCAGCTTCCCCCAGGGGGAAAAACTGTTTTTT. V is TRBV5-1 and J is TRBJ1-4; possible D gene TRBD1, 6 bases. The CDR3 is 13 residues long. Germline assignment: CDR1 SGHRS and CDR2 YFSETQ. Trimming removed 2 bases at V and 8 bases at J, with 10 bases between.

The chain has TRBV5-6 and TRBJ2-6, with a possible D match to TRBD2 (5 bases). The CDR3 is 17 residues long. CDR1 is SGHDT, CDR2 YYEEEE, per germline. The V end lost 4 bases, the J end lost 0 bases, and 14 bases lay between the germline ends. The CDR3 sequence: CASSVRLISSGANVLTF. CDR3 nucleotide sequence: TGTGCCAGCAGCGTACGACTAATTTCCTCTGGGGCCAACGTCCTGACTTTC.

This clonotype was detected a few times. The rearrangement uses TRBV18 and TRBJ2-7; tentatively, D is TRBD2 (6 bases). With 6 bases removed from V and 6 bases from J, the gap between germline ends came to 18 bases. The CDR3 has 14 residues. Germline V CDR1 and CDR2: KGHSH, LQKENI. The CDR3 is CASSQTGGAGEQYF. CDR3 bases: TGTGCCAGCTCGCAAACGGGCGGGGCAGGCGAGCAGTACTTC.

V is TRBV12-3 or TRBV12-4 and J is TRBJ1-1; D call uncertain. CDR3 length: 14 amino acids. V was cut by 5 bases and J by 5 bases, with 15 bases left in between. This CDR3 is CASSPKNRTTEAFF. The CDR3 coding sequence is TGTGCCAGCAGTCCCAAAAACAGAACGACTGAAGCTTTCTTT.

The table lists this clonotype with a count of one. The chain joins TRBV6-6 to TRBJ1-5; no reliable D call. The V end lost 6 bases, the J end lost 1 base, and 7 bases lay between the germline ends. The CDR3 is made up of 13 amino acids. CDR1 and CDR2 (germline): MNHNY, SVGAGI (reference sequence). The CDR3 sequence is CASRLQSNQPQHF. CDR3 nucleotide sequence: TGTGCCAGCAGGTTACAAAGCAATCAGCCCCAGCATTTT.

This chain connects TRBV6-5 to TRBJ2-7; tentative D call: TRBD1 (5 bases). The CDR3 totals 14 residues. V shed 0 bases and J shed 7 bases, with 13 bases lying between them. Germline loops: CDR1 MNHEY, CDR2 SVGAGI. This CDR3 is CASSYSVQATEQYF. CDR3 coding DNA: TGTGCCAGCAGTTACTCTGTACAGGCTACGGAGCAGTACTTC.

This rearrangement joins TRBV6-4 to TRBJ2-1; no firm D call. The CDR3 covers 14 residues. V lost 0 bases to trimming and J lost 8 bases, with 11 bases between them. The germline CDR1 and CDR2 sequences are MRHNA and SNTAGT. CDR3 loop: CASSDSGDGHEQFF. As DNA, the CDR3 is TGTGCCAGCAGTGACTCAGGCGATGGGCATGAGCAGTTCTTC.